This entry lists 24 T cell receptor beta chains sequenced from one sample in a study of blood T cell repertoires in COVID-19. The table came from immunoSEQ multiplex PCR; TCRdb's copy has only in-frame clones and leaves some out. Of some 220,000 clones in the sample, 86% are singletons; the top ten hold roughly 3.4%. The source material was PBMCs or T cells enriched from blood (not recorded which). The receptors were sampled from a woman in her 40s with acute COVID-19.

The chain links TRBV7-9 to TRBJ1-2; D not resolved. CDR1 SEHNR and CDR2 FQNEAQ come from the germline V gene (reference sequence). The CDR3 extends over 14 amino acids. Deletions cut 3 bases from V and 4 bases from J, with 12 bases between. CDR3 nucleotides: TGTGCCAGCAGCTTCATCCTGGGCCCCTATGGCTACACCTTC. Translated, it gives CASSFILGPYGYTF.

This chain links TRBV19 with TRBJ1-6; D may be TRBD1 (6 bases). Germline V lookup: CDR1 LNHDA, CDR2 SQIVND (reference sequence). Trimming shortened V by 6 bases and J by 10 bases, and 10 bases separated the two germline ends. This CDR3 has 12 amino acids. CDR3 in DNA: TGTGCCAGTAGACTAGGGGGATCACCCCTCCACTTT. Translated: CASRLGGSPLHF.

This clone was seen just once. This rearrangement joins TRBV2 to TRBJ1-6; no firm D call. Trimming took off 7 bases at V and 10 bases at J, with 14 bases between the two ends. This CDR3 has 13 residues. Looked up from germline, CDR1 is SNHLY and CDR2 is FYNNEI. As DNA, the CDR3 is TGTGCCAGCAATCGACCGGGAGTCTCACCCCTCCACTTT. This codes for CASNRPGVSPLHF.

The V call is TRBV6-6, the J call TRBJ2-3; the match to TRBD2 covers 7 bases. Trimming cost V 6 bases and J 2 bases; bases outside gene matches: 8. The CDR3 length is 15 residues. Germline V CDR1 and CDR2: MNHNY, SVGAGI (reference sequence). This CDR3 reads CASSQSGVPTDTQYF. The CDR3 coding sequence is TGTGCCAGCAGCCAGAGCGGGGTCCCCACAGATACGCAGTATTTT.

This rearrangement joins TRBV25-1 to TRBJ1-1, with D possibly TRBD1 on 6 matching bases. This CDR3 comprises 14 residues. Trimming took off 3 bases at V and 1 base at J, with 9 bases between the two ends. Germline values: CDR1 MGHDK, CDR2 SYGVNS. CDR3 protein: CASSDLQGNTEAFF. CDR3 nucleotide sequence: TGTGCCAGCAGTGATTTACAGGGGAACACTGAAGCTTTCTTT.

Only one count was recorded for this clone. The chain has TRBV7-9 and TRBJ1-2; possible D gene TRBD1, 5 bases. The CDR3 has 16 residues. CDR1 is SEHNR and CDR2 is FQNEAQ in the germline V gene (reference sequence). V gave up 5 bases and J gave up 2 bases, with 18 bases separating them. CDR3 nucleotides: TGTGCCAGCAGCCCCCTCGGGCAGGGAACCAACTATGGCTACACCTTC. Translated, it gives CASSPLGQGTNYGYTF. The full variable domain, its missing parts supplied by reference TRBV7-9 and TRBJ1-2, is DTGVSQNPRHKITKRGQNVTFRCDPISEHNRLYWYRQTLGQGPEFLTYFQNEAQLEKSRLLSDRFSAERPKGSFSTLEIQRTEQGDSAMYLCASSPLGQGTNYGYTFGSGTRLTVV.

J is TRBJ1-1 and V is TRBV18, with 8 nucleotides matching TRBD1. Germline CDR1 reads KGHSH; CDR2 reads LQKENI. The V gene end was trimmed by 4 bases and the J gene end by 4 bases; junction bases not matched to a gene: 2. The CDR3 spans 13 residues. CDR3: CASSLDRGTEAFF. The DNA for the CDR3 is TGTGCCAGCTCACTCGACAGGGGCACTGAAGCTTTCTTT.

The J gene is TRBJ1-1, the V gene TRBV4-1; D is undetermined. This CDR3 contains 14 residues. Trimming cost V 2 bases and J 3 bases, with 10 bases left between them. Germline values: CDR1 MGHRA, CDR2 YSYEKL. This chain's CDR3 is CASSQWEAHTEAFF. DNA for the CDR3: TGCGCCAGCAGCCAATGGGAGGCTCACACTGAAGCTTTCTTT.

Points on this clone: The sample holds other DNA sequences that translate to the same CDR3. This rearrangement joins TRBV18 to TRBJ2-3, with 7 nucleotides matching TRBD1. This CDR3 has 15 amino acids. V lost 3 bases and J lost 1; bases outside the gene matches: 4. CDR1 is KGHSH, CDR2 LQKENI, per germline. This CDR3 reads CASSPRDRGTDTQYF. The CDR3 region has the DNA TGTGCCAGCTCACCCCGGGACAGAGGCACAGATACGCAGTATTTT.

The J gene is TRBJ1-2, the V gene TRBV18; TRBD1 is a possible D gene (6 bases). Trimming left V 3 bases short and J 7 bases short, with 18 bases between. The CDR3 consists of 15 residues. Germline V gene lookup returns CDR1 KGHSH and CDR2 LQKENI. This chain's CDR3 is CASSPGGGAESGYTF. CDR3 nucleotides: TGTGCCAGCTCACCGGGCGGGGGCGCTGAAAGTGGCTACACCTTC.

The rearrangement uses TRBV2 and TRBJ1-4; no clear D. This CDR3 has 14 amino acids. Germline CDR1 and CDR2: SNHLY and FYNNEI. The V gene lost 3 bases and the J gene lost 5 bases, with 10 bases spanning the gap. CDR3 sequence: CASSDSRLNEKLFF. CDR3 DNA sequence: TGTGCCAGCAGTGACTCGAGGTTGAATGAAAAACTGTTTTTT.

The chain uses TRBV5-1 and TRBJ1-1; 11 positions agree with TRBD1. The germline V gene has CDR1 SGHRS and CDR2 YFSETQ. Trimming took 0 bases from V and 8 from J; bases not matched to a gene: 9. The CDR3 runs to 16 residues. CDR3 loop: CASSLEASRTGGEAFF. CDR3 coding DNA: TGCGCCAGCAGCTTGGAAGCTTCGCGGACAGGGGGCGAAGCTTTCTTT.

This chain joins TRBV7-2 and TRBJ1-1; 7 nucleotides align to TRBD1. The V segment lost 5 bases and the J segment 4 bases; nucleotides outside the gene matches: 7. Germline V gene lookup returns CDR1 SGHTA and CDR2 FQGNSA. This CDR3 is built from 14 residues. The CDR3 region is CASSVTGAGTEAFF. CDR3 bases: TGTGCCAGCAGCGTTACAGGGGCGGGCACTGAAGCTTTCTTT. The whole variable domain, remainder taken from reference TRBV7-2 and TRBJ1-1, is GAGVSQSPSNKVTEKGKDVELRCDPISGHTALYWYRQSLGQGLEFLIYFQGNSAPDKSGLPSDRFSAERTGGSVSTLTIQRTQQEDSAVYLCASSVTGAGTEAFFGQGTRLTVV.

This chain uses TRBV11-2 with TRBJ1-1; perhaps TRBD1 as D (5 bases). The germline CDR1 and CDR2 sequences are SGHAT and FQNNGV. This CDR3 region has 12 residues. Trimming removed 10 bases from V and 3 bases from J, with 12 bases in between. In DNA form, the CDR3 reads TGTGCCACGGGGGGGAGAGACACTGAAGCTTTCTTT. Encoded protein: CATGGRDTEAFF.

The CDR3 sequence is CASGLLSGNTEAFF. CDR3 in DNA: TGTGCTAGTGGTTTGCTATCGGGGAACACTGAAGCTTTCTTT. The genes are TRBV12-5 and TRBJ1-1; D unresolved. V was pared by 2 bases and J by 1 base, with 8 bases between. Per the germline V gene, CDR1 is LGHNT and CDR2 is FRNRAP. CDR3 size: 14 residues. The full variable domain, its missing parts supplied by reference TRBV12-5 and TRBJ1-1, is DARVTQTPRHKVTEMGQEVTMRCQPILGHNTVFWYRQTMMQGLELLAYFRNRAPLDDSGMPKDRFSAEMPDATLATLKIQPSEPRDSAVYFCASGLLSGNTEAFFGQGTRLTVV.

CDR3 coding DNA: TGTGCCACCCAGAGGCGGGGCGCGAACACTGAAGCTTTCTTT. This translates into CATQRRGANTEAFF. The gene calls are TRBV19 and TRBJ1-1, with a possible D match to TRBD1 (5 bases). Germline lookup yields CDR1 LNHDA and CDR2 SQIVND (reference sequence). V gave up 10 bases and J gave up 1 base, with 16 bases separating them. This CDR3 has 14 residues.

This clone occurred once. This chain connects TRBV5-1 to TRBJ2-6, with a possible D match to TRBD2 (5 bases). Germline values: CDR1 SGHRS, CDR2 YFSETQ. Between the trimmed V and J ends, which lost 0 bases and 4 bases, there was a span of 11 bases. The CDR3 spans 16 residues. CDR3 DNA sequence: TGCGCCAGCAGCTTGGTGGCGGGCTACGGGGCCAACGTCCTGACTTTC. This codes for CASSLVAGYGANVLTF.

The V gene is TRBV4-3, the J gene TRBJ1-2, with a possible D match to TRBD1 (6 bases). V lost 0 bases and J lost 3, with 11 bases in between. This CDR3 comprises 15 residues. Germline V gene lookup returns CDR1 LGHNA and CDR2 YSLEER. CDR3 nucleotides: TGCGCCAGCAGCCAAGAAGGGGGGGCTTACTATGGCTACACCTTC. This codes for CASSQEGGAYYGYTF.

The J gene is TRBJ1-5, the V gene TRBV2; D ambiguous. CDR1 and CDR2 (germline): SNHLY, FYNNEI. Trimming shortened V by 7 bases and J by 2 bases, and 12 bases separated the two germline ends. The CDR3 extends over 14 amino acids. The CDR3 DNA reads as TGTGCCAGCATCGGGAGGGCCCGCAATCAGCCCCAGCATTTT. Translated: CASIGRARNQPQHF.

This rearrangement joins TRBV18 to TRBJ1-6; weak D call: TRBD1 (6 bases). CDR3 length: 14 residues. From germline, CDR1 is KGHSH and CDR2 LQKENI. Trimming took 2 bases from V and 9 from J, leaving 11 bases between them. CDR3 amino acids: CASSPGQFGSPLHF. CDR3 bases: TGTGCCAGCTCACCAGGACAGTTTGGTTCACCCCTCCACTTT.

CDR3 bases: TGTGCCATCAGCCGGGGACAGGGGGCCGGCTACACCTTC. Amino acid sequence: CAISRGQGAGYTF. The chain combines TRBV10-3 with TRBJ1-2, with TRBD1 matching over 12 bases. The CDR3 extends over 13 amino acids. V trimming: 6 bases; J trimming: 8 bases; junction bases outside the gene matches: 4. In germline, CDR1 is ENHRY, CDR2 SYGVKD.

This chain links TRBV12-3 or TRBV12-4 with TRBJ1-2; D is uncertain. This CDR3 is built from 13 residues. The germline V and J ends were trimmed by 6 bases and 5 bases, with 13 bases remaining between them. CDR3 DNA sequence: TGTGCCAGCAGCTCCATGGGAGCTTATGGCTACACCTTC. This translates into CASSSMGAYGYTF.

On this clone itself: This CDR3 is also generated by other DNA sequences in the sample. This rearrangement joins TRBV29-1 to TRBJ1-1; D is undetermined. Germline-derived CDR1 and CDR2 are SQVTM and ANQGSEA. The ends were cut back, 3 bases at V and 2 bases at J, with 7 bases in the middle. This CDR3 spans 12 amino acids. The CDR3 here is CSVEPGNTEAFF. The CDR3 region has the DNA TGCAGCGTTGAGCCGGGAAACACTGAAGCTTTCTTT.

The chain uses TRBV9 and TRBJ1-1; D ambiguous. Germline V lookup: CDR1 SGDLS, CDR2 YYNGEE. Trimming left V 0 bases short and J 11 bases short, with 14 bases between. The length of the CDR3 is 13 residues. The CDR3, as DNA: TGTGCCAGCAGCGTAGTTCCAGGCAAGGCGGCTTTCTTT. Its protein is CASSVVPGKAAFF. The full variable domain, with the rest looked up from reference TRBV9 and TRBJ1-1, is DSGVTQTPKHLITATGQRVTLRCSPRSGDLSVYWYQQSLDQGLQFLIQYYNGEERAKGNILERFSAQQFPDLHSELNLSSLELGDSALYFCASSVVPGKAAFFGQGTRLTVV.